The rows below give T cell receptor beta chains drawn from one sample of a study of cytomegalovirus exposure and HLA in healthy donors. The repertoire was sequenced with immunoSEQ multiplex PCR; TCRdb's copy has only in-frame clones and lacks some. The sample has around 150,000 clones; approximately 83% are singletons. Material for sequencing was PBMCs. The receptors stem from a man between 18 and 29 years old in good health and CMV-seropositive. Both conserved end residues are part of each CDR3. Fields, in order: clone size, J gene, CDR3 length, D gene, V gene, CDR3 protein, CDR3 DNA. The D gene is left open where the match is weak. Clone size is given for some rows only: seen once, a few or many times, or a class if the clone is expanded.

>NA|TRBJ2-3|14|NA|TRBV6-5
CASSYYRSTDTQYF
TGTGCCAGCAGTTACTATAGAAGCACAGATACGCAGTATTTT
>once|TRBJ1-5|17|NA|TRBV7-8
CASSLAGTITRNQPQHF
TGTGCCAGCAGCTTAGCGGGGACTATTACCCGCAATCAGCCCCAGCATTTT
>NA|TRBJ1-2|13|NA|TRBV30
CAWDTGFNYGYTF
TGTGCCTGGGATACAGGGTTTAACTATGGCTACACCTTC
>once|TRBJ1-6|17|TRBD1|TRBV5-1
CASRSGTGGMNNSPLHF
TGCGCCAGCAGGTCCGGGACAGGGGGGATGAATAATTCACCCCTCCACTTT
>NA|TRBJ2-1|12|TRBD1|TRBV2
CATGTGVDEQFF
TGTGCCACCGGGACAGGGGTCGACGAGCAGTTCTTC
>once|TRBJ2-5|16|TRBD2|TRBV7-9
CASSLSSRGNQETQYF
TGTGCCAGCAGCTTATCTTCGCGGGGGAACCAAGAGACCCAGTACTTC
>NA|TRBJ2-7|14|TRBD1|TRBV4-2
CASSQAGTGLEQYF
TGTGCCAGCAGCCAAGCTGGGACAGGGCTCGAGCAGTACTTC
>NA|TRBJ2-4|16|TRBD1|TRBV14
CASSQDSGQGMDIQYF
TGTGCCAGCAGCCAAGATTCCGGACAGGGAATGGACATTCAGTACTTC
>NA|TRBJ2-7|15|TRBD2|TRBV7-2
CASSPHSGGSYEQYF
TGTGCCAGCAGCCCACATAGCGGGGGCTCCTACGAGCAGTACTTC
>once|TRBJ1-6|19|NA|TRBV4-1
CASSQATPGGALRASPLHF
TGCGCCAGCAGCCAAGCCACCCCGGGAGGGGCCCTAAGGGCTTCACCCCTCCACTTT
>NA|TRBJ2-7|12|NA|TRBV7-2
CASSLFSGEQYF
TGTGCCAGCAGCTTATTCTCCGGGGAGCAGTACTTC
>NA|TRBJ2-7|15|NA|TRBV6-5
CASSTTGRNIYEQYF
TGTGCCAGCAGTACGACAGGGAGGAATATCTACGAGCAGTACTTC
>NA|TRBJ2-7|17|TRBD2|TRBV7-2
CASSSVGTSGTSYEQYF
TGTGCCAGCAGCTCGGTTGGGACTAGCGGGACCTCCTACGAGCAGTACTTC
>NA|TRBJ2-1|12|NA|TRBV4-1
CASSRGGYEQFF
TGCGCCAGCAGCCGAGGGGGTTATGAGCAGTTCTTC
>NA|TRBJ2-1|16|TRBD2|TRBV5-1
CASSWGLAGTYNEQFF
TGCGCCAGCAGCTGGGGACTAGCGGGGACCTACAATGAGCAGTTCTTC
>few|TRBJ2-5|10|NA|TRBV4-1
CASTSETQYF
TGCGCCAGCACCTCCGAGACCCAGTACTTC
>NA|TRBJ2-5|13|NA|TRBV6-5
CASSPAGWETQYF
TGTGCCAGCAGTCCCGCGGGGTGGGAGACCCAGTACTTC
>NA|TRBJ1-6|15|NA|TRBV7-6
CASSLLGARNSPLHF
TGTGCCAGCAGCTTATTGGGGGCGCGTAATTCACCCCTCCACTTT
>NA|TRBJ2-2|16|TRBD1|TRBV18
CASSPGTGTNTGELFF
TGTGCCAGCTCCCCCGGGACAGGGACAAACACCGGGGAGCTGTTTTTT
>NA|TRBJ2-5|14|TRBD2|TRBV5-8
CASSLAGGQETQYF
TGTGCCAGCAGCTTAGCGGGGGGGCAGGAGACCCAGTACTTC
>once|TRBJ2-3|16|TRBD1|TRBV5-1
CASSSQTGAHTDTQYF
TGCGCCAGCAGCTCCCAGACAGGGGCCCACACAGATACGCAGTATTTT
>NA|TRBJ2-5|13|NA|TRBV5-1
CASSPTEQETQYF
TGCGCCAGCAGCCCGACAGAACAAGAGACCCAGTACTTC
>NA|TRBJ1-3|16|NA|TRBV5-6
CASSPRWGLSGNTIYF
TGTGCCAGCAGCCCACGGTGGGGACTCTCTGGAAACACCATATATTTT
>NA|TRBJ1-1|13|NA|TRBV21-1
CASTPRGGREAFF
TGTGCCAGCACCCCAAGGGGGGGCAGGGAAGCTTTCTTT
>NA|TRBJ1-1|14|NA|TRBV5-1
CASSLTGLNTEAFF
TGCGCCAGCAGCTTAACAGGGCTGAACACTGAAGCTTTCTTT
>once|TRBJ2-7|13|NA|TRBV6-5
CASSLFQGHEQYF
TGTGCCAGCAGTTTATTTCAGGGCCACGAGCAGTACTTC
>NA|TRBJ2-6|18|NA|TRBV5-5
CASSLIGATGSGANVLTF
TGTGCCAGCAGCTTGATTGGGGCCACGGGCTCTGGGGCCAACGTCCTGACTTTC
>NA|TRBJ2-4|13|TRBD2|TRBV7-2
CASSLRLANIQYF
TGTGCCAGCAGCTTGAGACTAGCGAACATTCAGTACTTC
>NA|TRBJ1-2|14|NA|TRBV29-1
CSVDLLRHVYGYTF
TGCAGCGTTGACCTACTTCGACACGTCTATGGCTACACCTTC